The 9 T cell receptor beta chains listed next were all sequenced from one sample in a study of T cells in Graves' hyperthyroidism and ophthalmopathy. Amplification yielded TCR beta CDR3 regions, with RNA transcripts as the source. When the TCR CDR3 underwent first-round RT-PCR, the HTBI primer set was used. TCRdb recomputed calls from the multiplex PCR reads with MiXCR, one row per CDR3 protein. This repertoire shows a few hundred thousand distinct CDR3 sequences, about a sixth found once; its top ten account for 2.5% to 4%. The sample was blood. These TCRs come from a woman in her forties with Graves' ophthalmopathy.

This clonotype was counted at least ten times. The gene calls are TRBV11-2 and TRBJ2-5; D is ambiguous. The germline gives CDR1 SGHAT, CDR2 FQNNGV. V gave up 0 bases and J gave up 5 bases, with 7 bases separating them. The CDR3 totals 13 residues. DNA of the CDR3: TGTGCCAGCAGCTTAGAGATGGTGGAGACCCAGTACTTC. This codes for CASSLEMVETQYF.

The chain carries TRBV10-3 and TRBJ1-1; a weak D match, TRBD1 (5 bases). This CDR3 region has 13 residues. CDR1 and CDR2 (germline): ENHRY, SYGVKD. The germline V and J ends were trimmed by 6 bases and 0 bases, with 8 bases remaining between them. The CDR3 here is CAIRDMMNTEAFF. CDR3 nucleotide sequence: TGTGCCATCAGGGACATGATGAACACTGAAGCTTTCTTT.

This clonotype was counted only a few times. J is TRBJ2-6 and V is TRBV7-2; D not resolved. The V gene's germline CDR1 is SGHTA and CDR2 FQGNSA. V shed 3 bases and J shed 2 bases, with 14 bases lying between them. There are 17 residues in the CDR3. The CDR3 here is CASSLLGLSTGANVLTF. The DNA of the CDR3 is TGTGCCAGCAGCTTGCTTGGGCTTTCAACTGGGGCCAACGTCCTGACTTTC.

This clonotype was counted only a few times. The rearrangement uses TRBV7-2 and TRBJ2-3, with a possible D match to TRBD2 (6 bases). The CDR3 contains 12 residues. Trimming stripped 7 bases from V and 6 bases from J, with 11 bases between. CDR1 and CDR2 from the germline V gene are SGHTA and FQGNSA. Here the CDR3 reads CASTQAGDTQYF. In nucleotides, the CDR3 is TGTGCCAGCACCCAGGCGGGGGATACGCAGTATTTT.

This clonotype has only a few counts. The chain employs TRBV5-1 and TRBJ2-6; 7 bases fit TRBD1. V trimming: 1 base; J trimming: 2 bases; junction bases outside the gene matches: 6. From germline, CDR1 is SGHRS and CDR2 YFSETQ. CDR3 length: 17 amino acids. In DNA form, the CDR3 reads TGCGCCAGCAGCTTGTACCCCACAGGGGCTGGGGCCAACGTCCTGACTTTC. Protein: CASSLYPTGAGANVLTF.

V gene TRBV2 combines with J gene TRBJ1-5; no firm D call. V lost 10 bases to trimming and J lost 0 bases, with 13 bases between them. The length of the CDR3 is 14 residues. Germline values: CDR1 SNHLY, CDR2 FYNNEI. The CDR3 DNA reads TGTGCCACCGCGGAGGCGGTTAGCAATCAGCCCCAGCATTTT. It specifies CATAEAVSNQPQHF.

This clonotype was seen a few times. The chain combines TRBV7-2 with TRBJ2-7; D is perhaps TRBD2 (5 bases). Germline V gene data show CDR1 as SGHTA and CDR2 as FQGNSA. The CDR3 contains 12 residues. The V gene lost 5 bases and the J gene lost 10 bases, with 15 bases spanning the gap. CDR3: CASSASLAEQYF. CDR3 DNA sequence: TGTGCCAGCAGCGCCTCCCTAGCAGAACAGTACTTC. Looking up the rest from reference TRBV7-2 and TRBJ2-7 gives the full variable domain: GAGVSQSPSNKVTEKGKDVELRCDPISGHTALYWYRQSLGQGLEFLIYFQGNSAPDKSGLPSDRFSAERTGGSVSTLTIQRTQQEDSAVYLCASSASLAEQYFGPGTRLTVT.

This clonotype appeared many times. This sequence joins TRBV2 and TRBJ2-2, with TRBD2 matching 11 bases. The CDR3 consists of 20 residues. The junction had 12 bases not matched to a gene; V was cut back by 2 bases and J by 1 base. Germline V CDR1 and CDR2: SNHLY, FYNNEI. The CDR3 reads CASSEWGGLAGNRNTGELFF. CDR3 DNA sequence: TGTGCCAGCAGTGAATGGGGTGGACTAGCGGGCAACCGGAACACCGGGGAGCTGTTTTTT.

The CDR3 bases are TGTGCCAGCAGCGTAGCACAGAATCAGCCCCAGCATTTT. Its protein is CASSVAQNQPQHF. This sequence joins TRBV9 and TRBJ1-5; D not certain. Germline V CDR1 and CDR2: SGDLS, YYNGEE. This CDR3 comprises 13 residues. V dropped 0 bases and J dropped 4 bases, with 5 bases sitting between them.